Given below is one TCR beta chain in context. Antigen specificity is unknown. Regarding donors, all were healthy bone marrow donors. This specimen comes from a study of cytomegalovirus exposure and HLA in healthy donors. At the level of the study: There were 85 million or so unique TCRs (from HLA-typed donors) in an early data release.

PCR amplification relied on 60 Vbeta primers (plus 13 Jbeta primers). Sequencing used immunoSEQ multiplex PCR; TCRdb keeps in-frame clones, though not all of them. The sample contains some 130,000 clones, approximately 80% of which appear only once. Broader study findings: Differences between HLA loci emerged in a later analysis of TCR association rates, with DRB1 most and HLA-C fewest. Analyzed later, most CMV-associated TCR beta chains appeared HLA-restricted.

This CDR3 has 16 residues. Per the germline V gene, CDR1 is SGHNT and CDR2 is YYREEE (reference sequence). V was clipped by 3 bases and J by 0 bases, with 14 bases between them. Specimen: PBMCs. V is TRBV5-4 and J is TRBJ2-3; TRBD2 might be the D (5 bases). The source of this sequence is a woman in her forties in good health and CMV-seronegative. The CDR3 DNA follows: TGTGCCAGCAGCTACCTTAGCGACCCTAGCACAGATACGCAGTATTTT. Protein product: CASSYLSDPSTDTQYF.